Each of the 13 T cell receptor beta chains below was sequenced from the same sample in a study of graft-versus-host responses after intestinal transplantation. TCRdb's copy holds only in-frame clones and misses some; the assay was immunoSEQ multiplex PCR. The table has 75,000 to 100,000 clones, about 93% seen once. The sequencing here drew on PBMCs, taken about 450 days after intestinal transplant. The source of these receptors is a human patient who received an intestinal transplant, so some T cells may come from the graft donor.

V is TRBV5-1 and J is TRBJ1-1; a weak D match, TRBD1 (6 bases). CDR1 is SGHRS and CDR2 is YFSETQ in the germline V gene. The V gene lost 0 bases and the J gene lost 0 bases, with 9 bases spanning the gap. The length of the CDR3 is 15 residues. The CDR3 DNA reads TGCGCCAGCAGCTTGGTACAGGGACTGAACACTGAAGCTTTCTTT. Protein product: CASSLVQGLNTEAFF.

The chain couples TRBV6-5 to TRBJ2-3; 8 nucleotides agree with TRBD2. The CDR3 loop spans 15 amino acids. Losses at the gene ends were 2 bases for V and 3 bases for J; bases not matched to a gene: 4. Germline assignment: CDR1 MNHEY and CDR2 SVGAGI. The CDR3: CASSYGAGETDTQYF. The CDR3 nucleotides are TGTGCCAGCAGTTACGGAGCGGGGGAGACAGATACGCAGTATTTT.

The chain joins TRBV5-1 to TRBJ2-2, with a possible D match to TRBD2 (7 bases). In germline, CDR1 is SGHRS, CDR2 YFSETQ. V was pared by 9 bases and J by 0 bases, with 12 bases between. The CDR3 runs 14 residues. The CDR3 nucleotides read TGCGCCACCAGGCGGGGGCCGAACACCGGGGAGCTGTTTTTT. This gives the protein CATRRGPNTGELFF. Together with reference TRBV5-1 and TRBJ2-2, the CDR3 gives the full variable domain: KAGVTQTPRYLIKTRGQQVTLSCSPISGHRSVSWYQQTPGQGLQFLFEYFSETQRNKGNFPGRFSGRQFSNSRSEMNVSTLELGDSALYLCATRRGPNTGELFFGEGSRLTVL.

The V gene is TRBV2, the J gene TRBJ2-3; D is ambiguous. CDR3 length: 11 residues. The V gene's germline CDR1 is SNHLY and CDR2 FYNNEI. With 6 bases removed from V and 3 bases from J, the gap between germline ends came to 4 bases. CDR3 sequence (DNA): TGTGCCAGCAGCGCTACAGATACGCAGTATTTT. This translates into CASSATDTQYF.

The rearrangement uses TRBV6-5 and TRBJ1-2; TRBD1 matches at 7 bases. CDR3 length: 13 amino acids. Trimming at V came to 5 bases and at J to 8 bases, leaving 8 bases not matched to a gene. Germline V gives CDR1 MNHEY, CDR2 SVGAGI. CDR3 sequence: CASSGGTAWGYTF. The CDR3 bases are TGTGCCAGCAGTGGCGGGACAGCCTGGGGCTACACCTTC.

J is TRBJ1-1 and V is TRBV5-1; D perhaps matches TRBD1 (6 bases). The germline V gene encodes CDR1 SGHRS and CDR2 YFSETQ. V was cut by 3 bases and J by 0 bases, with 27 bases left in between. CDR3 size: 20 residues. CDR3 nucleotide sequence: TGCGCCAGCAGCTGGTACCCCCGGGGGGCTTTGACGTCCTTGAACACTGAAGCTTTCTTT. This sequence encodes CASSWYPRGALTSLNTEAFF.

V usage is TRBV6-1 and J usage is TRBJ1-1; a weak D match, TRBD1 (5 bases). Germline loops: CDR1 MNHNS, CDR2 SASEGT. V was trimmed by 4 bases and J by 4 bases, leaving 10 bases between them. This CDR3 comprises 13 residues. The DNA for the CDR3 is TGTGCCAGCAGTGCAGAGGGGCTCACTGAAGCTTTCTTT. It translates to CASSAEGLTEAFF.

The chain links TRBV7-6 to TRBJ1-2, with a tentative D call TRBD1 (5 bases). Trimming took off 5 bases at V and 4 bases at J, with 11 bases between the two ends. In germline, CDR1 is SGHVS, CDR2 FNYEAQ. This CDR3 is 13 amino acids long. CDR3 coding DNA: TGTGCCAGCAGCCCCGGACACCGCTATGGCTACACCTTC. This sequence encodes CASSPGHRYGYTF.

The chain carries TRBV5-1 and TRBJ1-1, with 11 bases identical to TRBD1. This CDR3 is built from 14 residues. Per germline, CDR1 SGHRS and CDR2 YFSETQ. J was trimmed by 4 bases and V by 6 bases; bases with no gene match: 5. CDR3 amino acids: CASTGDRGVTEAFF. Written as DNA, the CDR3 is TGCGCCAGCACCGGGGACAGGGGGGTCACTGAAGCTTTCTTT.

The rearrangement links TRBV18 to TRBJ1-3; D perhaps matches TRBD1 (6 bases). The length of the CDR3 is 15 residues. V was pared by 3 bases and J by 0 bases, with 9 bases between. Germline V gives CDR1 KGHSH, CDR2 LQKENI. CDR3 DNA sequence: TGTGCCAGCTCACCGGGAGGGGGCTCTGGAAACACCATATATTTT. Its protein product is CASSPGGGSGNTIYF.

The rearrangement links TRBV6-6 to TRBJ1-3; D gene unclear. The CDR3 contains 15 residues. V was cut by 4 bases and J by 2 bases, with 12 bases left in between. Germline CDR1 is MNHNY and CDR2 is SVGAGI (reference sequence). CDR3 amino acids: CASSFYDKPGNTIYF. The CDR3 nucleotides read TGTGCCAGCAGTTTCTACGATAAACCTGGAAACACCATATATTTT.

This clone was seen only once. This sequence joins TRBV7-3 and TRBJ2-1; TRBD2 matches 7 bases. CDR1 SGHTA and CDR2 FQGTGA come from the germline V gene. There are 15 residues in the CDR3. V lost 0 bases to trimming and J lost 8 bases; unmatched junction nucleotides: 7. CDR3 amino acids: CASSLTTSPFDEQFF. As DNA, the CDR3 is TGTGCCAGCAGCTTAACGACTAGCCCGTTCGATGAGCAGTTCTTC.

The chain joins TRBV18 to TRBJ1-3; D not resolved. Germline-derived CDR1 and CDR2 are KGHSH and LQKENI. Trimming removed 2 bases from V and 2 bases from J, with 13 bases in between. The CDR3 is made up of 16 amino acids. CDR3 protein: CASSPVTNGAGNTIYF. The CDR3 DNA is TGTGCCAGCTCACCAGTGACCAATGGGGCTGGAAACACCATATATTTT.